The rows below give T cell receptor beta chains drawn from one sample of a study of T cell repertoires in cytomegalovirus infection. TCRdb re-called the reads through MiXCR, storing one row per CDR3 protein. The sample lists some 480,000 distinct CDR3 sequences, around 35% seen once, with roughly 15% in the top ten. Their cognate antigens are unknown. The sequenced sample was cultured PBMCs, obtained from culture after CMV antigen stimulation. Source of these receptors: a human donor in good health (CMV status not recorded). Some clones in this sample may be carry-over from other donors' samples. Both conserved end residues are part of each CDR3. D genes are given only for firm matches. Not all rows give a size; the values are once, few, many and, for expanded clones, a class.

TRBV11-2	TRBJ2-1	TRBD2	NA	CASSLDLLAGGSEQFF	TGTGCCAGCAGCTTAGATCTACTAGCGGGAGGCAGTGAGCAGTTCTTC
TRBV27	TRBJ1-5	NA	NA	CASSLFSGNHRNQPQHF	TGTGCCAGCAGTTTATTTTCGGGAAACCATCGCAATCAGCCCCAGCATTTT
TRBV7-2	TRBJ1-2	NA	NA	CASRQAGQKSYGYTF	TGTGCCAGCCGCCAGGCGGGGCAGAAATCCTATGGCTACACCTTC
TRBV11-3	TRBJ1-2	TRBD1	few	CASSERGQGRGGYTF	TGTGCCAGCAGCGAAAGGGGACAGGGAAGAGGCGGCTACACCTTC
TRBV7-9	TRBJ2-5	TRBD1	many	CASSSPGTGGETQYF	TGTGCCAGCAGCTCCCCGGGGACAGGGGGAGAGACCCAGTACTTC
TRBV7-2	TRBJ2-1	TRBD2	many	CASSLEGLAENEQFF	TGTGCCAGCAGCTTAGAGGGACTAGCGGAAAATGAGCAGTTCTTC
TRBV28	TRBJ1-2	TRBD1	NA	CASQEGQLYGYTF	TGTGCCAGCCAAGAGGGACAGCTATATGGCTACACCTTC
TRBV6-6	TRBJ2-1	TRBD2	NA	CASSYSILAGGDEQFF	TGTGCCAGCAGTTACTCGATACTAGCGGGAGGTGATGAGCAGTTCTTC
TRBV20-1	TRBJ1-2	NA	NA	CSASGGTLLGGYTF	TGCAGTGCTAGTGGTGGCACCCTTCTGGGAGGCTACACCTTC
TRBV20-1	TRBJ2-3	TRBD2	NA	CSARPPASGRADTQYF	TGCAGTGCTAGGCCCCCTGCTAGCGGGAGGGCAGATACGCAGTATTTT
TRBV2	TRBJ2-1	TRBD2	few	CASMDRGVEFF	TGTGCCAGCATGGACCGGGGGGTCGAGTTCTTC
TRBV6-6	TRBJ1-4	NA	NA	CASSSYETEEKLFF	TGTGCCAGCAGTAGTTACGAGACGGAAGAAAAACTGTTTTTT
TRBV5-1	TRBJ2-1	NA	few	CASSRDNPRNEQFF	TGCGCCAGCAGTCGTGACAACCCCCGCAATGAGCAGTTCTTC
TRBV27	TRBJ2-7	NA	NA	CASSPPKGSPTFYEQYF	TGTGCCAGCAGTCCCCCAAAAGGCAGCCCGACCTTCTACGAGCAGTACTTC
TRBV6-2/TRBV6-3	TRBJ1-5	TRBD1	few	CASSYGDRVRGQPQHF	TGTGCCAGCAGTTACGGAGACAGGGTCCGGGGTCAGCCCCAGCATTTT
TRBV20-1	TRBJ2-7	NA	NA	CSARGGDMGSYYEQYF	TGCAGTGCTAGAGGGGGGGACATGGGGTCCTACTACGAGCAGTACTTC
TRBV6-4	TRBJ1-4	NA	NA	CASSDSIRAPYLEAATNEKLFF	TGTGCCAGCAGTGACTCGATCCGGGCGCCCTACTTGGAAGCAGCAACTAATGAAAAACTGTTTTTT
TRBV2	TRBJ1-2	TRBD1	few	CASSEDDRGRSGYTF	TGTGCCAGCAGCGAAGATGACAGGGGGCGAAGTGGCTACACCTTC
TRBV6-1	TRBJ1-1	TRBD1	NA	CASKTTGMNTEAFF	TGTGCCAGCAAAACGACAGGGATGAACACTGAAGCTTTCTTT
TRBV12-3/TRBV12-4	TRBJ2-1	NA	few	CASSSRTVNEQFF	TGTGCCAGCAGTTCTCGGACCGTAAATGAGCAGTTCTTC
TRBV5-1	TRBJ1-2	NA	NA	CASSLGGRGHSYGYTF	TGCGCCAGCAGCTTGGGCGGCAGGGGCCATTCATATGGCTACACCTTC
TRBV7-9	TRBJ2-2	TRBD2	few	CASSPHSARESGELFF	TGTGCCAGCAGCCCTCATTCAGCGCGGGAGTCCGGGGAGCTGTTTTTT
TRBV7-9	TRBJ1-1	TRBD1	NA	CASSARTGGFTEAFF	TGTGCCAGCAGCGCCCGGACAGGGGGGTTCACTGAAGCTTTCTTT
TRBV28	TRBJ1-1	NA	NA	CASSRGGAGDTEAFF	TGTGCCAGCAGTCGGGGCGGTGCCGGCGACACTGAAGCTTTCTTT
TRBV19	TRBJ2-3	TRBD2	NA	CASSNPLLAGVGDTQYF	TGTGCCAGTAGTAACCCCCTACTAGCGGGAGTAGGAGATACGCAGTATTTT
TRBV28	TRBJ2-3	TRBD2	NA	CASSLPGLGKRDTQYF	TGTGCCAGCAGTCTCCCGGGACTAGGGAAGAGGGATACGCAGTATTTT
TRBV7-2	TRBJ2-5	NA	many	CASSLDQRQLGETQYF	TGTGCCAGCAGCTTAGATCAGCGACAGTTGGGAGAGACCCAGTACTTC
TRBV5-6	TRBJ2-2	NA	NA	CASSLRIRPPRELFF	TGTGCCAGCAGCTTGCGGATCAGGCCCCCTAGGGAGCTGTTTTTT
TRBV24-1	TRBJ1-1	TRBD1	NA	CATGTGGVITEAFF	TGTGCCACCGGAACAGGGGGCGTTATCACTGAAGCTTTCTTT
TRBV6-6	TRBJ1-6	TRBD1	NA	CASSPDRLDYNSPLHF	TGTGCCAGCAGTCCGGACAGGCTAGACTATAATTCACCCCTCCACTTT
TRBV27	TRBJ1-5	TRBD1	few	CASSTGTGGEPQHF	TGTGCCAGCAGCACCGGGACAGGGGGCGAGCCCCAGCATTTT
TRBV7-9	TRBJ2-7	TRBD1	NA	CATKGTGGNEQYF	TGTGCCACCAAAGGGACAGGGGGCAACGAGCAGTACTTC
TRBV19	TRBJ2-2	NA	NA	CASSIVGRNTGELFF	TGTGCCAGTAGTATAGTCGGCAGAAACACCGGGGAGCTGTTTTTT
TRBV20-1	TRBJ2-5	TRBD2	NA	CSAHPVGTSGAETQYF	TGCAGTGCCCACCCTGTAGGGACTAGCGGAGCAGAGACCCAGTACTTC
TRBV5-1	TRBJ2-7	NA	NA	CASSLAVTYEQYF	TGCGCCAGCAGCTTGGCCGTAACTTACGAGCAGTACTTC
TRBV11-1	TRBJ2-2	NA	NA	CASSPRASGTGELFF	TGTGCCAGCAGCCCGCGGGCCTCGGGCACCGGGGAGCTGTTTTTT
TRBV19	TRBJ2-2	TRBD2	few	CASSIRTSIPGELFF	TGTGCCAGTAGTATCAGGACTAGCATTCCCGGGGAGCTGTTTTTT
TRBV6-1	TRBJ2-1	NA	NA	CASSDPNYKMEQFF	TGTGCCAGCAGTGATCCTAACTACAAGATGGAGCAGTTCTTC
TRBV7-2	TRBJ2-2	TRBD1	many	CASSSRDRNTGELFF	TGTGCCAGCAGCTCCCGGGACAGGAACACCGGGGAGCTGTTTTTT
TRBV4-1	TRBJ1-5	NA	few	CASSRVLGNQPQHF	TGCGCCAGCAGCCGGGTGTTAGGCAATCAGCCCCAGCATTTT
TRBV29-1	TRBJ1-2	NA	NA	CSVEGYGYTF	TGCAGCGTTGAGGGCTATGGCTACACCTTC
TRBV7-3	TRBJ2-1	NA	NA	CASSLNSGVSYNEQFF	TGTGCCAGCAGCTTAAACTCCGGAGTCTCCTACAATGAGCAGTTCTTC
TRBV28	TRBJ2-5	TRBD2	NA	CASGKTYGLRTSGGQETQYF	TGTGCCAGCGGAAAAACCTATGGACTCCGAACTAGCGGGGGACAAGAGACCCAGTACTTC
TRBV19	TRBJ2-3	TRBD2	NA	CASSGPRTSATTDAQYF	TGTGCCAGTAGTGGACCGAGGACTAGCGCCACCACAGATGCGCAGTATTTT